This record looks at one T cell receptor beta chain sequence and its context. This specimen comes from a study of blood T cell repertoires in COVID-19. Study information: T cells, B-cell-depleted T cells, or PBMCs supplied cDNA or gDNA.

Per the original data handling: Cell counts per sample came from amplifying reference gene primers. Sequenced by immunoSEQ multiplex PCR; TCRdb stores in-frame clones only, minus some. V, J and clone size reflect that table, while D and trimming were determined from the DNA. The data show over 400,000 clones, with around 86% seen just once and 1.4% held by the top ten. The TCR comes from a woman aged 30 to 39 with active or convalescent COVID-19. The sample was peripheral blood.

CDR3 in amino acids: CASSLGLNNEQFF. CDR3 in DNA: TGCGCCAGCAGCTTGGGGCTTAACAATGAGCAGTTCTTC. This rearrangement joins TRBV5-1 to TRBJ2-1; D is unresolved. In germline, CDR1 is SGHRS, CDR2 YFSETQ. The V gene lost 0 bases and the J gene lost 5 bases, with 6 bases spanning the gap. CDR3 length equals 13 residues.